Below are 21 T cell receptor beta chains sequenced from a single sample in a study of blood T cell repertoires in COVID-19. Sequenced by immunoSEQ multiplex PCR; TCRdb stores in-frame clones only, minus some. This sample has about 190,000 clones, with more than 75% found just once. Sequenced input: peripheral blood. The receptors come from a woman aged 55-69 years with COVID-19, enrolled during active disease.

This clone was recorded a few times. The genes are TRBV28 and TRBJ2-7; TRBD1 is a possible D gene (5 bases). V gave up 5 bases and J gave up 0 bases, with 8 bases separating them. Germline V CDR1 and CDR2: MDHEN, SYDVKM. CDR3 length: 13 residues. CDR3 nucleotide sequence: TGTGCCAGCAGTATCGACAGCTCCTACGAGCAGTACGTC. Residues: CASSIDSSYEQYV.

The CDR3, as DNA: TGTGCCAGCAGCACTGGCGTCGGGGTTCAGCCCCAGCATTTT. Amino acid sequence: CASSTGVGVQPQHF. The genes are TRBV5-4 and TRBJ1-5; D gene uncertain. The CDR3 length is 14 residues. Germline V gene sequence: CDR1 SGHNT, CDR2 YYREEE (reference sequence). Trimming removed 4 bases from V and 6 bases from J, with 14 bases in between.

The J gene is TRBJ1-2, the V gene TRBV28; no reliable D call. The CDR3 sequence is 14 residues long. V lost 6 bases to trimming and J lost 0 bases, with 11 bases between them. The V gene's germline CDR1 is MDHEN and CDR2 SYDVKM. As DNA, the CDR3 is TGTGCCAGCAGGCCGGACTCAGCTAACTATGGCTACACCTTC. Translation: CASRPDSANYGYTF.

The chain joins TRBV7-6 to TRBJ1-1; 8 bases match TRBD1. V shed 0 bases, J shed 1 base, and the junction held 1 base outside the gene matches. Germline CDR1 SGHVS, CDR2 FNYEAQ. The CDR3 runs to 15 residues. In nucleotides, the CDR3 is TGTGCCAGCAGCTTAGCCGGGACAGGGAACACTGAAGCTTTCTTT. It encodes CASSLAGTGNTEAFF.

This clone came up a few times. The CDR3, as DNA: TGTGCCGGCCGGGGGACTGGAAACACCATATATTTT. This translates into CAGRGTGNTIYF. V and J are TRBV5-4 and TRBJ1-3, with D possibly matching TRBD1 (5 bases). The germline CDR1 and CDR2 sequences are SGHNT and YYREEE (reference sequence). This CDR3 region has 12 residues. Trimming removed 10 bases from V and 2 bases from J, with 10 bases in between.

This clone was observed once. CDR3 sequence reads: CASSLFRAANTGELFF. In nucleotides, the CDR3 is TGCGCCAGCAGCTTGTTCAGGGCAGCGAACACCGGGGAGCTGTTTTTT. The V call is TRBV5-1, the J call TRBJ2-2; the D gene is possibly TRBD1 (5 bases). The CDR3 consists of 16 residues. Trimming removed 1 base at V and 0 bases at J, with 10 bases between. Per the germline V gene, CDR1 is SGHRS and CDR2 is YFSETQ. The full variable domain, in which reference TRBV5-1 and TRBJ2-2 provide the parts outside the CDR3, is KAGVTQTPRYLIKTRGQQVTLSCSPISGHRSVSWYQQTPGQGLQFLFEYFSETQRNKGNFPGRFSGRQFSNSRSEMNVSTLELGDSALYLCASSLFRAANTGELFFGEGSRLTVL.

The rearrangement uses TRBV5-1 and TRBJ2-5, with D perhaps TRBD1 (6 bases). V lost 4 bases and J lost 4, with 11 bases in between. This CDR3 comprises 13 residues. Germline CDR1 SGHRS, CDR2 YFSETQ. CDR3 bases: TGCGCCAGCAGCGTCGGGACAAGAGAGACCCAGTACTTC. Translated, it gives CASSVGTRETQYF.

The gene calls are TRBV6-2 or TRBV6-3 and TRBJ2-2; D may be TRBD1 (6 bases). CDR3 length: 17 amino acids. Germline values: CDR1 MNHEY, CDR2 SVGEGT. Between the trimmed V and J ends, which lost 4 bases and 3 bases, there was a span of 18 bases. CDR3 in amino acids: CASSSAGDTRDTGELFF. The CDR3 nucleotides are TGTGCCAGCAGTTCCGCCGGGGACACTAGGGACACCGGGGAGCTGTTTTTT.

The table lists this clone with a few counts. The CDR3: CATSRDFGSSSGANVLTF. The CDR3 region has the DNA TGTGCCACCAGCAGAGATTTTGGCTCCTCTTCTGGGGCCAACGTCCTGACTTTC. The chain carries TRBV15 and TRBJ2-6; D is ambiguous. CDR1 LNHNV and CDR2 YYDKDF come from the germline V gene (reference sequence). V was cut by 0 bases and J by 1 base, with 13 bases left in between. CDR3 length: 18 residues.

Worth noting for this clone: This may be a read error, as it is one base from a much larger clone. CDR3 residues: CASSTTSGGANEQFF. The DNA for the CDR3 is TGTGCCAGCAGTACTACTAGCGGGGGGGCCAATGAGCAGTTCTTC. The J gene is TRBJ2-1, the V gene TRBV6-5, with 13 bases aligning to TRBD2. CDR1 is MNHEY and CDR2 is SVGAGI in the germline V gene. The CDR3 is 15 amino acids. The V gene end was trimmed by 5 bases and the J gene end by 6 bases; junction bases not matched to a gene: 4.

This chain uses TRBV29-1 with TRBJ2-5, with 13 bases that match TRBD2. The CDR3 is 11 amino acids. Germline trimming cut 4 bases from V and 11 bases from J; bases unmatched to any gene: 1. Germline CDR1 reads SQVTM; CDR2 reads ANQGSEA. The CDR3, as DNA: TGCAGCGTTGGGACTAGCGGGAGTCAGTACTTC. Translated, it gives CSVGTSGSQYF.

CDR3: CASSLVIDRGYEQYV. CDR3 in DNA: TGTGCCAGCAGCTTAGTTATCGACAGGGGGTACGAGCAGTACGTC. The chain recombines TRBV11-2 with TRBJ2-7; 9 bases align to TRBD1. Germline V gene lookup returns CDR1 SGHAT and CDR2 FQNNGV. V shed 1 base, J shed 4 bases, and the junction held 5 bases outside the gene matches. This CDR3 has 15 amino acids.

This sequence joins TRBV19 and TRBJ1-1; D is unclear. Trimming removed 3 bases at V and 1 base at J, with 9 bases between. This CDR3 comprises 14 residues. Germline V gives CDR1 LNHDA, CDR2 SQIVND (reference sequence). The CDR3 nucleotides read TGTGCCAGTAGTATTGTTGGCGGGAACACTGAAGCTTTCTTT. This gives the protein CASSIVGGNTEAFF.

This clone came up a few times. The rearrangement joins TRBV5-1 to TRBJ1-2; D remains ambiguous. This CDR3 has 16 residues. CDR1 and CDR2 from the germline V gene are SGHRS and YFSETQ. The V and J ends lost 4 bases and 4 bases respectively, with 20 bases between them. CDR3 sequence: CASSLGYGRAGYGYTF. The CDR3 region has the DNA TGCGCCAGCAGCCTCGGCTACGGACGGGCGGGCTATGGCTACACCTTC.

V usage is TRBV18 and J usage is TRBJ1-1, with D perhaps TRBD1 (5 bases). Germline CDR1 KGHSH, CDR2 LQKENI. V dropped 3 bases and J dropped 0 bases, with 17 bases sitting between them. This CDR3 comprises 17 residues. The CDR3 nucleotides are TGTGCCAGCTCACCCCGTGCAGGGAAGGCTATGAACACTGAAGCTTTCTTT. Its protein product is CASSPRAGKAMNTEAFF.

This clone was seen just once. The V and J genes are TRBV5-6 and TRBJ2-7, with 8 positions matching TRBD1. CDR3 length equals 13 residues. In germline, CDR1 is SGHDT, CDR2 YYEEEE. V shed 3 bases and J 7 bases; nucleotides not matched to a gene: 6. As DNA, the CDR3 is TGTGCCAGCAGCTCAGGACAGGGATGGGAGCAGTACTTC. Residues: CASSSGQGWEQYF.

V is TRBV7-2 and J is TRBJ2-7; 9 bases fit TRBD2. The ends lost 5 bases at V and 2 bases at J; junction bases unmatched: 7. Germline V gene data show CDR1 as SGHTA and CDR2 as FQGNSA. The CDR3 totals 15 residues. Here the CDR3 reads CASSRDGGGAYEQYV. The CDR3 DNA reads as TGTGCCAGCAGCAGAGATGGCGGGGGGGCCTACGAGCAGTACGTC.

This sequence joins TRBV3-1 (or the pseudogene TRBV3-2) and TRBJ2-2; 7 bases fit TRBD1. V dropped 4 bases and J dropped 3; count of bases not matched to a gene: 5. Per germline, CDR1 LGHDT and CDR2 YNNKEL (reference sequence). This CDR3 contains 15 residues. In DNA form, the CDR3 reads TGTGCCAGCAGCCCATCGGGACAGTACACCGGGGAGCTGTTTTTT. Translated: CASSPSGQYTGELFF.

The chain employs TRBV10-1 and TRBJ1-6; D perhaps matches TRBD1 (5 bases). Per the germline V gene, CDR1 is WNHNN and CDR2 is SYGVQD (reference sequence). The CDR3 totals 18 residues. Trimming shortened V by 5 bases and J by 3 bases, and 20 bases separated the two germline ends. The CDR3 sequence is CASSRTGGESGYNSPLHF. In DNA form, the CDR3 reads TGCGCCAGCAGTCGCACGGGGGGGGAAAGTGGCTATAATTCACCCCTCCACTTT.

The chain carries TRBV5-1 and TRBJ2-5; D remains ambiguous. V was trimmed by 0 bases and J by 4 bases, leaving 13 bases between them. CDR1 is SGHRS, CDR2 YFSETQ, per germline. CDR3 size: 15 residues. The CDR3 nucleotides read TGCGCCAGCAGCTTGGCCGGCCGGTCGGGAGAGACCCAGTACTTC. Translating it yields CASSLAGRSGETQYF.

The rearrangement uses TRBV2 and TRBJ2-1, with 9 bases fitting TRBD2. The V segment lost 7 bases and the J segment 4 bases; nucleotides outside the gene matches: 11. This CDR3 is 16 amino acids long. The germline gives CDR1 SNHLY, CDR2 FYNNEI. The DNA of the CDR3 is TGTGCCAGCAAAATCCGACTAGCGGAGTCTTACAATGAGCAGTTCTTC. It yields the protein CASKIRLAESYNEQFF.